Listed here are 26 T cell receptor beta chains from one sample, sequenced in a study of beta chain features in type 1 diabetes. Points from the study as a whole: For Type 1 diabetes patients, all four CD4+ subsets carried TCRB CDR3s that were moderately but significantly shorter.

The antigens of these receptors remain unknown. Investigators reverse transcribed all isolated RNA, so they sequenced expressed TCRB transcripts. Assay: immunoSEQ multiplex PCR; the TCRdb copy retains only in-frame clones and omits some. The table shows roughly 150,000 clones, with 10% to 13% occurring only once. Sequencing was carried out using central memory CD4+ T cells from blood. Receptor source: a man younger than 45 with type 1 diabetes.

The chain links TRBV7-8 to TRBJ2-7, with 10 positions matching TRBD1. This CDR3 region has 15 residues. Trimming at V came to 1 base and at J to 7 bases, leaving 7 bases not matched to a gene. Looked up from germline, CDR1 is SGHVS and CDR2 is FQNEAQ. The DNA for the CDR3 is TGTGCCAGCAGCTTAGTGGGACAGGGGCCTTGGGAGCAGTACTTC. It specifies CASSLVGQGPWEQYF.

This clone was seen a few times. The chain joins TRBV6-1 to TRBJ2-5; 7 bases line up with TRBD1. This CDR3 has 12 residues. Germline trimming cut 7 bases from V and 5 bases from J; bases unmatched to any gene: 4. CDR1 and CDR2 (germline): MNHNS, SASEGT. The CDR3 reads CASTTGLETQYF. In nucleotides, the CDR3 is TGTGCCAGCACGACAGGGCTGGAGACCCAGTACTTC.

This clone was observed a few times. CDR3 DNA: TGTGCCAGCAGTGTGGGACAGGGGGGGACAGATACGCAGTATTTT. This gives the protein CASSVGQGGTDTQYF. The chain uses TRBV2 and TRBJ2-3, with 11 positions matching TRBD1. The germline gives CDR1 SNHLY, CDR2 FYNNEI. This CDR3 spans 15 amino acids. The ends lost 4 bases at V and 3 bases at J; junction bases unmatched: 3. Full variable domain (rest looked up from reference TRBV2 and TRBJ2-3): EPEVTQTPSHQVTQMGQEVILRCVPISNHLYFYWYRQILGQKVEFLVSFYNNEISEKSEIFDDQFSVERPDGSNFTLKIRSTKLEDSAMYFCASSVGQGGTDTQYFGPGTRLTVL.

The chain carries TRBV5-5 and TRBJ2-5; 9 bases are a match to TRBD1. Germline V gene lookup returns CDR1 SGHKS and CDR2 YYEKEE (reference sequence). This CDR3 comprises 15 residues. V lost 0 bases to trimming and J lost 5 bases; unmatched junction nucleotides: 5. The CDR3 loop is CASSLVLDRGETQYF. The DNA for the CDR3 is TGTGCCAGCAGCTTGGTGTTGGACAGGGGCGAGACCCAGTACTTC.

This rearrangement joins TRBV9 to TRBJ1-1; 7 bases are shared with TRBD1. Germline V gives CDR1 SGDLS, CDR2 YYNGEE. Trimming at V came to 2 bases and at J to 4 bases, leaving 2 bases not matched to a gene. CDR3 length: 13 residues. The CDR3: CASSVTGVTEAFF. In DNA form, the CDR3 reads TGTGCCAGCAGCGTCACAGGGGTCACTGAAGCTTTCTTT.

A few counts support this clone. The rearrangement links TRBV7-2 to TRBJ2-1; tentatively, D is TRBD1 (5 bases). Trimming shortened V by 1 base and J by 7 bases, and 8 bases separated the two germline ends. This CDR3 spans 13 amino acids. In germline, CDR1 is SGHTA, CDR2 FQGNSA. CDR3 sequence: CASSLGQINEQFF. In nucleotides, the CDR3 is TGTGCCAGCAGCTTAGGACAGATTAATGAGCAGTTCTTC.

This chain connects TRBV6-5 to TRBJ2-3, with D maybe TRBD2 (5 bases). Germline V gene data show CDR1 as MNHEY and CDR2 as SVGAGI. With 4 bases removed from V and 10 bases from J, the gap between germline ends came to 15 bases. The CDR3 has 13 amino acids. The CDR3 reads CASSWSEGKAQYF. Written as DNA, the CDR3 is TGTGCCAGCAGTTGGTCCGAGGGCAAGGCGCAGTATTTT.

The chain uses TRBV4-3 and TRBJ2-1, with TRBD2 identical over 7 bases. The CDR3 loop spans 15 amino acids. The ends lost 5 bases at V and 3 bases at J; junction bases unmatched: 7. Per the germline V gene, CDR1 is LGHNA and CDR2 is YSLEER. CDR3 DNA: TGCGCCAGCAGCGTCGGCGGGAGTAGCTACAATGAGCAGTTCTTC. Encoded protein: CASSVGGSSYNEQFF.

The V and J genes are TRBV4-2 and TRBJ2-2; perhaps TRBD1 as D (6 bases). Germline values: CDR1 LGHNA, CDR2 YNFKEQ. The CDR3 sequence is 16 residues long. V lost 5 bases and J 0 bases, leaving 13 bases between the germline ends. The CDR3 protein is CASSKTGQANTGELFF. The CDR3 DNA follows: TGTGCCAGCAGCAAAACGGGACAAGCGAACACCGGGGAGCTGTTTTTT.

V usage is TRBV5-1 and J usage is TRBJ2-2; 8 bases are shared with TRBD1. The V segment lost 7 bases and the J segment 2 bases; nucleotides outside the gene matches: 4. The CDR3 runs 14 residues. CDR1 is SGHRS and CDR2 is YFSETQ in the germline V gene. In DNA form, the CDR3 reads TGCGCCAGCGCAGGGACAGGAAACACCGGGGAGCTGTTTTTT. Translated: CASAGTGNTGELFF.

J is TRBJ2-2 and V is TRBV29-1, with TRBD1 matching 7 bases. This CDR3 region has 15 residues. The ends lost 7 bases at V and 0 bases at J; junction bases unmatched: 8. Germline V gene data show CDR1 as SQVTM and CDR2 as ANQGSEA. DNA for the CDR3: TGCAGCGCACGCCCCGGGACAGCGAACACCGGGGAGCTGTTTTTT. It encodes CSARPGTANTGELFF.

This clone was counted at least ten times. J is TRBJ2-2 and V is TRBV30; TRBD1 might be the D (5 bases). V shed 3 bases and J shed 5 bases, with 16 bases lying between them. CDR1 GTSNPN and CDR2 SVGIG come from the germline V gene (reference sequence). This CDR3 is built from 15 residues. The CDR3 DNA sequence: TGTGCCTGGAGAGTCCTCTCGCAGGGTACCGGGGAGCTGTTTTTT. Its translation: CAWRVLSQGTGELFF.

The chain recombines TRBV18 with TRBJ1-2; D is possibly TRBD1 (6 bases). Trimming took 6 bases from V and 3 from J, leaving 8 bases between them. The CDR3 length is 12 residues. The germline gives CDR1 KGHSH, CDR2 LQKENI. The CDR3 loop reads CASSTGYYGYTF. In DNA form, the CDR3 reads TGTGCCAGCTCTACAGGGTACTATGGCTACACCTTC. Full variable domain (missing parts from reference TRBV18 and TRBJ1-2): NAGVMQNPRHLVRRRGQEARLRCSPMKGHSHVYWYRQLPEEGLKFMVYLQKENIIDESGMPKERFSAEFPKEGPSILRIQQVVRGDSAAYFCASSTGYYGYTFGSGTRLTVV.

This clone has a handful of counts. The V call is TRBV18, the J call TRBJ1-2; maybe TRBD1 (6 bases). V lost 2 bases, J lost 6 bases, and 10 bases lay in between. Per the germline V gene, CDR1 is KGHSH and CDR2 is LQKENI. The CDR3 length is 13 residues. CDR3 sequence reads: CASSPTGSDGYTF. The CDR3 DNA sequence: TGTGCCAGCTCACCAACAGGGTCGGATGGCTACACCTTC.

This clone was recorded a few times. Additional DNA sequences in this sample encode the identical CDR3. V usage is TRBV2 and J usage is TRBJ2-1; TRBD2 matches at 7 bases. The germline CDR1 and CDR2 sequences are SNHLY and FYNNEI. The ends lost 6 bases at V and 3 bases at J; junction bases unmatched: 8. This CDR3 comprises 15 residues. The CDR3 DNA is TGTGCCAGCAGCCCTCTAGCGGCCGGCTACAATGAGCAGTTCTTC. This codes for CASSPLAAGYNEQFF.

CDR3 sequence (DNA): TGTGCCAGCTCGGCAGGGGTCAATCAGCCCCAGCATTTT. Translated: CASSAGVNQPQHF. This rearrangement joins TRBV18 to TRBJ1-5; possibly TRBD1 for D (6 bases). This CDR3 is built from 13 residues. V was trimmed by 6 bases and J by 3 bases, leaving 9 bases between them. From germline, CDR1 is KGHSH and CDR2 LQKENI.

This clone appeared a single time. The V call is TRBV10-3, the J call TRBJ1-2, with D perhaps matching TRBD1 (5 bases). The CDR3 loop spans 16 amino acids. The germline V and J ends were trimmed by 1 base and 5 bases, with 17 bases remaining between them. CDR1 and CDR2 (germline): ENHRY, SYGVKD. CDR3 sequence reads: CAISEFEGQGHYGYTF. CDR3 bases: TGTGCCATCAGTGAGTTTGAAGGGCAGGGCCATTATGGCTACACCTTC.

The rearrangement links TRBV2 to TRBJ1-1, with D possibly TRBD1 on 6 matching bases. This CDR3 has 14 residues. V dropped 5 bases and J dropped 3 bases, with 13 bases sitting between them. The germline CDR1 and CDR2 sequences are SNHLY and FYNNEI. CDR3 residues: CASSPAEGDTEAFF. CDR3 coding DNA: TGTGCCAGCAGTCCCGCAGAGGGGGACACTGAAGCTTTCTTT.

Here the CDR3 DNA reads TGTGCCAGCAGCTTTCAACAGGGCTACGAGCAGTACTTC. Protein sequence: CASSFQQGYEQYF. The chain carries TRBV5-5 and TRBJ2-7, with D maybe TRBD1 (6 bases). This CDR3 has 13 amino acids. Trimming removed 2 bases at V and 3 bases at J, with 9 bases between. Germline V lookup: CDR1 SGHKS, CDR2 YYEKEE (reference sequence). Full variable domain (missing parts from reference TRBV5-5 and TRBJ2-7): DAGVTQSPTHLIKTRGQQVTLRCSPISGHKSVSWYQQVLGQGPQFIFQYYEKEERGRGNFPDRFSARQFPNYSSELNVNALLLGDSALYLCASSFQQGYEQYFGPGTRLTVT.

This clone occurred a few times. V gene TRBV7-2 combines with J gene TRBJ1-1, with 8 nucleotides matching TRBD1. V lost 6 bases to trimming and J lost 3 bases; unmatched junction nucleotides: 6. This CDR3 comprises 14 residues. CDR1 and CDR2 from the germline V gene are SGHTA and FQGNSA. This CDR3 is CASRPTGDHTEAFF. The CDR3 nucleotides read TGTGCCAGCAGGCCGACAGGGGACCACACTGAAGCTTTCTTT.

The genes are TRBV5-1 and TRBJ2-7; tentatively, D is TRBD2 (5 bases). Per germline, CDR1 SGHRS and CDR2 YFSETQ. There are 14 residues in the CDR3. V dropped 4 bases and J dropped 6 bases, with 17 bases sitting between them. CDR3: CASSPRGGAGEQYF. For the CDR3, the DNA is TGCGCCAGCAGCCCCCGTGGAGGAGCCGGCGAGCAGTACTTC. Using reference TRBV5-1 and TRBJ2-7 for the parts outside the CDR3, the full variable domain is KAGVTQTPRYLIKTRGQQVTLSCSPISGHRSVSWYQQTPGQGLQFLFEYFSETQRNKGNFPGRFSGRQFSNSRSEMNVSTLELGDSALYLCASSPRGGAGEQYFGPGTRLTVT.

This chain connects TRBV18 to TRBJ1-1; no clear D gene. Germline V gene lookup returns CDR1 KGHSH and CDR2 LQKENI. CDR3 length: 16 residues. The germline V and J ends were trimmed by 3 bases and 0 bases, with 14 bases remaining between them. CDR3 DNA: TGTGCCAGCTCACCTTTTGGGAGTGGGATGAACACTGAAGCTTTCTTT. Translation: CASSPFGSGMNTEAFF.

This clone turned up a few times. The V gene is TRBV7-9, the J gene TRBJ1-5; D remains unclear. The germline CDR1 and CDR2 sequences are SEHNR and FQNEAQ (reference sequence). The CDR3 is 13 residues long. V shed 2 bases and J shed 4 bases, with 6 bases lying between them. The CDR3 region is CASSLTENQPQHF. The CDR3 DNA sequence: TGTGCCAGCAGCTTAACCGAGAATCAGCCCCAGCATTTT.

The rearrangement links TRBV7-9 to TRBJ1-2; D might be TRBD1 (6 bases). The CDR3 totals 13 residues. V lost 1 base and J lost 3, with 6 bases in between. Germline V gene lookup returns CDR1 SEHNR and CDR2 FQNEAQ (reference sequence). CDR3 residues: CASSLEGDYGYTF. The CDR3 nucleotides read TGTGCCAGCAGCTTAGAGGGGGACTATGGCTACACCTTC.

As for this clone: Other DNA sequences within the sample encode an identical CDR3. This chain connects TRBV5-1 to TRBJ2-5; tentatively, D is TRBD2 (5 bases). This CDR3 is built from 15 residues. Trimming removed 0 bases from V and 2 bases from J, with 11 bases in between. Germline V gene data show CDR1 as SGHRS and CDR2 as YFSETQ. The CDR3 nucleotides read TGCGCCAGCAGCTTGGGGCCTACGGGGCAAGAGACCCAGTACTTC. Protein: CASSLGPTGQETQYF.

This clone occurred a few times. V usage is TRBV5-1 and J usage is TRBJ1-2, with D possibly matching TRBD1 (6 bases). CDR1 is SGHRS and CDR2 is YFSETQ in the germline V gene. Trimming pared 0 bases from V and 0 bases from J, leaving 9 bases between. The CDR3 runs 15 residues. The CDR3 sequence is CASSLGTGTNYGYTF. DNA of the CDR3: TGCGCCAGCAGCTTGGGTACAGGGACTAACTATGGCTACACCTTC.